A selection of T cell receptor beta chains follows, all from one sample in a study of blood T cell repertoires in COVID-19. Some clones are missing from TCRdb's copy, which holds only in-frame ones; the method was immunoSEQ multiplex PCR. There are around 320,000 clones in the sample; around nine tenths occur only once, and around 10% lies in the top ten. Sequencing was carried out using peripheral blood. These receptors all stem from a woman in her twenties or thirties with COVID-19, enrolled during active disease. Both conserved end residues are part of each CDR3. The D gene is left open where the match is weak. A clone size is listed for some rows: how often the clone was seen (once, few, many), or a class if it is expanded.

TRBV4-1	-	TRBD1	TRBJ1-1	TGCGCCAGCAGCTTGAAACTCGGGACAGCCGGGGGAGCTTTCTTT	CASSLKLGTAGGAFF
TRBV7-6	-	-	TRBJ2-1	TGTGCCAGCAGCTTAAAGCAGGGATATGGGTCGAGGAATGAGCAGTTCTTC	CASSLKQGYGSRNEQFF
TRBV18	once	TRBD2	TRBJ2-3	TGTGCCAGCTCACGACTAGCGGGGGCGCGGGGCACAGATACGCAGTATTTT	CASSRLAGARGTDTQYF
TRBV7-9	few	-	TRBJ2-2	TGTGCCAGCAGCTCGTCCACCGGGGAGCTGTTTTTT	CASSSSTGELFF
TRBV10-3	-	-	TRBJ2-1	TGTGCCATCAGTGAGGGGGGCTCCCACAATGAGCAGTTCTTC	CAISEGGSHNEQFF
TRBV19	-	TRBD1	TRBJ1-5	TGTGTCAGTAGCATGACAGGGGGACGTCAGCCCCAGCATTTT	CVSSMTGGRQPQHF
TRBV5-6	-	TRBD1	TRBJ1-2	TGTGCCAGCAGCTCGTACAGGGGAGCCTATGGCTACACCTTC	CASSSYRGAYGYTF
TRBV13	-	-	TRBJ2-1	TGTGCCAGCAGCTTAGGAAGGGGATACAATGAGCAGTTCTTC	CASSLGRGYNEQFF
TRBV12-3/TRBV12-4	-	-	TRBJ2-5	TGTGCCAGCAGGCCAGGGGGGCAAGAGACCCAGTACTTC	CASRPGGQETQYF
TRBV5-4	-	-	TRBJ2-1	TGTGCCAGCAGCCTCCAGACAGGTGTGCAGTTCTTC	CASSLQTGVQFF
TRBV5-4	-	-	TRBJ2-7	TGTGCCAGCAGCTTTGGAGAAGCCTACGAGCAGTACTTC	CASSFGEAYEQYF
TRBV15	-	-	TRBJ2-1	TGTGCCACCCGGGTTGGTTTGGATTCCTACAATGAGCAGTTCTTC	CATRVGLDSYNEQFF
TRBV5-1	-	TRBD1	TRBJ1-5	TGCGCCAGCAGTTCCACAGGGGGGTTACAGCCCCAGCATTTT	CASSSTGGLQPQHF
TRBV21-1	-	-	TRBJ1-5	TGTGCCAGCAGCGGACCCCCAGGGCAAAGCAATCAGCCCCAGCATTTT	CASSGPPGQSNQPQHF
TRBV21-1	-	-	TRBJ1-2	TGTGCCAGCAGAACGACAGGGGTTGACGCCTATGGCTACACCTTC	CASRTTGVDAYGYTF
TRBV24-1	-	-	TRBJ1-3	TGTGCCACCCTTAGACACCTCTCTGGAAACACCATATATTTT	CATLRHLSGNTIYF
TRBV27	-	-	TRBJ2-1	TGTGCCAGCGGGGCGTTTTCTGGATACAATGAGCAGTTCTTC	CASGAFSGYNEQFF
TRBV20-1	once	TRBD2	TRBJ2-1	TGCAGTGCTGGGAGGGGAGCGGAGCAGTTCTTC	CSAGRGAEQFF
TRBV3-1/TRBV3-2	-	-	TRBJ1-3	TGTGCCAGCAGCCAAGGTAGCTACACCATATATTTT	CASSQGSYTIYF
TRBV7-2	-	TRBD2	TRBJ2-1	TGTGCCAGCAGCTTATCCCAGCGGGGGTATGGTGAGCAGTTCTTC	CASSLSQRGYGEQFF
TRBV25-1	-	-	TRBJ2-3	TGTGCCAGCAGTCGTTCCACAGATACGCAGTATTTT	CASSRSTDTQYF
TRBV5-1	-	-	TRBJ1-5	TGCGCCAGCAGCTTGGCCGTGGGGGTAGGGGGTTGGCAGCCCCAGCATTTT	CASSLAVGVGGWQPQHF
TRBV7-9	-	TRBD1	TRBJ1-4	TGTGCCAGCAGCCCTACCTGGGACAGAGGAGGAGGAAAACTGTTTTTT	CASSPTWDRGGGKLFF
TRBV6-1	-	-	TRBJ1-3	TGTGCCAGCAGTGACGGGTGGGCGGGTGGAAACACCATATATTTT	CASSDGWAGGNTIYF
TRBV19	-	TRBD2	TRBJ2-7	TGTGCCAGCCGCAGGGTAGCGGGCTCCTACGAGCAGTACTTC	CASRRVAGSYEQYF
TRBV7-9	-	-	TRBJ1-4	TGTGCCAGCAGCTTAATGGGCAGGGAAAAACTGTTTTTT	CASSLMGREKLFF
TRBV18	-	-	TRBJ1-1	TGTGCCAGCTCACCACAGTCCTCCCAGGCTGAAGCTTTCTTT	CASSPQSSQAEAFF
TRBV28	-	-	TRBJ2-1	TGTGCCAGCAGTTGGGGCGGGGTTTATACTCCGGTCTTC	CASSWGGVYTPVF
TRBV7-2	-	-	TRBJ2-3	TGTGCCAGCAGCTTGAGCGGAAGCACAGATACGCAGTATTTT	CASSLSGSTDTQYF
TRBV3-1/TRBV3-2	-	-	TRBJ1-1	TGTGCCAGCAGCCAACTTTCTGAAGCTTTCTTT	CASSQLSEAFF
TRBV19	-	-	TRBJ1-2	TGTGCCAGTAGTATTGGGGGCGGCAGCTATGGCTACACCTTC	CASSIGGGSYGYTF
TRBV27	-	TRBD1	TRBJ1-5	TGTGCCAGCAGTTTATTACAGGGGGCGGGAAGCAATCAGCCCCAGCATTTT	CASSLLQGAGSNQPQHF
TRBV24-1	-	TRBD1	TRBJ1-2	TGTGCCACCAGTGACAATGACAGGGTTGGTGGCTACACCTTC	CATSDNDRVGGYTF
TRBV7-2	-	TRBD1	TRBJ2-7	TGTGCCAGCAGCTCCCGGGGTCGACAGGGTAGCTATAGCTACGAGCAGTACTTC	CASSSRGRQGSYSYEQYF
TRBV7-2	-	TRBD2	TRBJ2-1	TGTGCCAGCAGCTTAGCGGAGGGAGGGGAGCAGTTCTTC	CASSLAEGGEQFF
TRBV29-1	-	-	TRBJ1-2	TGCAGCGCTCCCACACGTTATGGCTACACCTTC	CSAPTRYGYTF
TRBV5-4	-	-	TRBJ1-6	TGTGCCAGCAGCGCCGACTTCCGAGGGAATTCACCCCTCCACTTT	CASSADFRGNSPLHF
TRBV14	-	TRBD2	TRBJ2-1	TGTGCCAGCAGCCAAGATCCCGGACTAGCGGGGTACAATGAGCAGTTCTTC	CASSQDPGLAGYNEQFF
TRBV6-5	-	-	TRBJ2-5	TGTGCCAGCAGTTACAGGCCGGAAAGGGGAGAGACCCAGTACTTC	CASSYRPERGETQYF
TRBV4-1	once	TRBD1	TRBJ1-2	TGCGCCAGCAGCCAAGTTAGGGACAGCCTGATCTATGGCTACACCTTC	CASSQVRDSLIYGYTF
TRBV19	-	-	TRBJ1-6	TGTGCCAGTAACAGGAGGGATAATTCACCCCTCCACTTT	CASNRRDNSPLHF
TRBV6-4	-	-	TRBJ1-2	TGTGCCAGCAGTGCTTTTGAGGGGGTGGATGGCTACACCTTC	CASSAFEGVDGYTF
TRBV6-6	few	TRBD1	TRBJ2-7	TGTGCCACCCGCATTCCGGGACAGCTCTACGAGCAGTACTTC	CATRIPGQLYEQYF
TRBV18	-	TRBD1	TRBJ2-7	TGTGCCAGCTCCCAAACGACAGGGGTAGACGAGCAGTACTTC	CASSQTTGVDEQYF
TRBV5-1	-	-	TRBJ1-1	TGCGCCAGCAGCTTGGGACAGGTCCTCGCTGAAGCTTTCTTT	CASSLGQVLAEAFF
TRBV27	-	TRBD1	TRBJ2-7	TGTGCCAGCAGTTTCGGGACAGGGGTATACGAGCAGTACTTC	CASSFGTGVYEQYF
TRBV6-5	-	-	TRBJ2-3	TGTGCCGGAGAGGGAAGCACAGATACGCAGTATTTT	CAGEGSTDTQYF
TRBV9	-	TRBD1	TRBJ1-4	TGTGCCAGCAGCAGGGGGCGCCCCGTTAATGAAAAACTGTTTTTT	CASSRGRPVNEKLFF
TRBV2	once	-	TRBJ2-4	TGTGCCACCTCACCCGCGGACTTCCCGTCTATTCAGTACTTC	CATSPADFPSIQYF
TRBV24-1	-	-	TRBJ2-1	TGTGCCACCAGTGATTCCTTCCAAGTCTGGGAACAGGGAGGGGTCTTGGGTAAGCAGTTCTTC	CATSDSFQVWEQGGVLGKQFF
TRBV12-3/TRBV12-4	-	-	TRBJ2-7	TGTGCCACAAGTTTTAACCAGGCCCTACAGTACTTC	CATSFNQALQYF
TRBV14	once	TRBD1	TRBJ1-1	TGTGCCAGCAGCCAAGGATCTATGACAGGGAAGACTGAAGCTTTCTTT	CASSQGSMTGKTEAFF
TRBV25-1	-	-	TRBJ2-3	TGTGCCAGCTCGAGAGGTTTTGGCACAGATACGCAGTATTTT	CASSRGFGTDTQYF
TRBV7-9	once	TRBD1	TRBJ1-5	TGTGCCAGCAGCTCTAGTACAGGGGGCGTGAGGAATCAGCCCCAGCATTTT	CASSSSTGGVRNQPQHF
TRBV6-5	-	-	TRBJ1-4	TGTGCCAGCAGTTACTTGTCGGGGTCCAATGAAAAACTGTTTTTT	CASSYLSGSNEKLFF